One sample yielded the 13 T cell receptor beta chains listed below, sequenced in a study of T cells in Graves' hyperthyroidism and ophthalmopathy. RNA transcripts yielded amplified TCR beta CDR3 regions. HTBI primers drove first-round RT-PCR of the TCR CDR3. TCRdb recomputed calls from the multiplex PCR reads with MiXCR, one row per CDR3 protein. The data show 450,000 to 700,000 distinct CDR3 sequences, with 46% seen just once and roughly 7.7% held by the top ten. The specimen sequenced was peripheral blood or thyroid tissue (not recorded which). The receptors come from a woman between 18 and 29 years old with Graves' hyperthyroidism.

The chain links TRBV11-1 to TRBJ2-7; TRBD1 matches 10 bases. The germline CDR1 and CDR2 sequences are SGHAT and FQDESV (reference sequence). The CDR3 has 15 residues. Trimming removed 3 bases from V and 9 bases from J; junction bases left unmatched: 11. This chain's CDR3 is CASSLTVGTGAVQYF. CDR3 coding DNA: TGTGCCAGCAGCTTGACTGTTGGGACAGGGGCCGTGCAGTACTTC.

This clonotype came up a few times. The CDR3 protein is CASSIAHATDTQYF. Here the CDR3 DNA reads TGTGCCAGTAGTATAGCACACGCCACAGATACGCAGTATTTT. The J gene is TRBJ2-3, the V gene TRBV19; D is uncertain. V lost 1 base and J lost 2, with 7 bases in between. CDR1 is LNHDA, CDR2 SQIVND, per germline (reference sequence). This CDR3 is built from 14 residues.

This clonotype showed up many times. The chain employs TRBV9 and TRBJ2-7; D remains unclear. From germline, CDR1 is SGDLS and CDR2 YYNGEE. The CDR3 has 14 residues. The V end lost 0 bases, the J end lost 3 bases, and 10 bases lay between the germline ends. CDR3 DNA: TGTGCCAGCAGCGTAGGAGAGAATTTCTACGAGCAGTACTTC. Translation: CASSVGENFYEQYF.

This clonotype was detected ten times or more. This chain uses TRBV13 with TRBJ1-2; no definite D call. Looked up from germline, CDR1 is PRHDT and CDR2 is FYEKMQ (reference sequence). This CDR3 is built from 13 residues. V was trimmed by 4 bases and J by 4 bases, leaving 10 bases between them. The CDR3 DNA follows: TGTGCCAGCAGCTCCGCCGTGGGCTATGGCTACACCTTC. The encoded protein is CASSSAVGYGYTF.

This clonotype was picked up many times. This chain joins TRBV7-6 and TRBJ1-6, with D possibly matching TRBD1 (6 bases). Germline CDR1 is SGHVS and CDR2 is FNYEAQ. V was shortened by 5 bases and J by 4 bases, with 9 bases between the two germline ends. The CDR3 loop spans 14 amino acids. The CDR3 DNA reads TGTGCCAGCAGCGAAGGGGGTTATAATTCACCCCTCCACTTT. Protein sequence: CASSEGGYNSPLHF.

This clonotype appeared many times. The CDR3 sequence is CASSGGRGGNSPLHF. CDR3 DNA sequence: TGTGCCAGCAGTGGAGGCAGGGGCGGGAATTCACCCCTCCACTTT. This chain uses TRBV2 with TRBJ1-6; a weak D match, TRBD1 (6 bases). The CDR3 runs 15 residues. Per the germline V gene, CDR1 is SNHLY and CDR2 is FYNNEI. Trimming cost V 4 bases and J 7 bases, with 14 bases left between them.

This clonotype was observed at least ten times. The V and J genes are TRBV4-1 and TRBJ2-7; 10 nucleotides agree with TRBD1. CDR3 size: 15 residues. Trimming took 2 bases from V and 2 from J; bases not matched to a gene: 3. Germline V CDR1 and CDR2: MGHRA, YSYEKL. CDR3 loop: CASSQLGQGAYEQYF. The DNA for the CDR3 is TGCGCCAGCAGCCAACTCGGACAGGGGGCCTACGAGCAGTACTTC.

This clonotype was picked up many times. This sequence joins TRBV12-5 and TRBJ2-5; D is undetermined. In germline, CDR1 is LGHNT, CDR2 FRNRAP. The ends were cut back, 6 bases at V and 1 base at J, with 15 bases in the middle. This CDR3 has 15 residues. DNA for the CDR3: TGTGCTAGTGGCTCCGATCGCGGCGTCCAAGAGACCCAGTACTTC. It translates to CASGSDRGVQETQYF.

The chain combines TRBV4-1 with TRBJ2-7, with a tentative D call TRBD2 (7 bases). CDR1 is MGHRA, CDR2 YSYEKL, per germline. The CDR3 has 15 residues. V was trimmed by 1 base and J by 5 bases, leaving 15 bases between them. In DNA, the CDR3 is TGCGCCAGCAGCCAAGCCGGTGGGGGGGCGGACGAGCAGTACTTC. Translation: CASSQAGGGADEQYF.

This clonotype was counted at least ten times. The V gene is TRBV12-3 or TRBV12-4, the J gene TRBJ1-1, with D possibly being TRBD1 (6 bases). CDR3 size: 14 residues. V was clipped by 5 bases and J by 1 base, with 11 bases between them. CDR3 in amino acids: CASSTGQKNTEAFF. The CDR3 bases are TGTGCCAGCAGTACCGGACAGAAGAACACTGAAGCTTTCTTT.

In this sample, this clonotype turned up many times. The chain joins TRBV20-1 to TRBJ1-5, with D perhaps TRBD1 (5 bases). Trimming removed 3 bases from V and 4 bases from J, with 16 bases in between. CDR3 size: 15 residues. Germline V gene sequence: CDR1 DFQATT, CDR2 SNEGSKA (reference sequence). CDR3 protein: CSASLSTVRNQPQHF. The CDR3 region has the DNA TGCAGTGCTAGTCTGTCGACAGTGAGGAATCAGCCCCAGCATTTT.

This chain joins TRBV7-2 and TRBJ1-2, with TRBD1 as a possible D gene (6 bases). V was cut by 6 bases and J by 7 bases, with 12 bases left in between. Germline-derived CDR1 and CDR2 are SGHTA and FQGNSA. This CDR3 is 12 amino acids long. The chain's CDR3 is CASRIAGAGYTF. The CDR3, as DNA: TGTGCCAGCAGGATAGCGGGGGCTGGCTACACCTTC.

This clonotype was detected many times. The J gene is TRBJ1-1, the V gene TRBV6-5, with 8 bases that match TRBD1. Per germline, CDR1 MNHEY and CDR2 SVGAGI. Trimming took 6 bases from V and 0 from J; bases not matched to a gene: 9. The CDR3 contains 16 residues. CDR3 sequence (DNA): TGTGCCAGCAGGCTATGGACAGGGAACGTGAACACTGAAGCTTTCTTT. The encoded protein is CASRLWTGNVNTEAFF.